Following are 20 T cell receptor beta chains from one sample sequenced in a study of post-analysis software for immune sequencing data. Findings of the study overall: With TRBV5-6, TRBV5-1 and TRBV20-1 included, about five TRBV segments were more frequent in patients than in controls.

These receptors have no identified antigens. Unique-molecular-identifier-tagged TCR beta cDNA libraries were used. From the PCR reads, TCRdb called clonotypes with MiXCR, one entry per CDR3 protein. The table has roughly 800,000 distinct CDR3 sequences, just over 45% seen once. Sequencing was performed on blood. Receptors originate from a girl aged 10 to 17 with multiple sclerosis.

This clonotype was recorded a few times. V gene TRBV7-2 combines with J gene TRBJ2-7; TRBD2 matches at 8 bases. Germline lookup yields CDR1 SGHTA and CDR2 FQGNSA. The CDR3 sequence is 15 residues long. Germline trimming cut 0 bases from V and 5 bases from J; bases unmatched to any gene: 6. The CDR3 sequence: CASSLALSGGHEQYF. The CDR3 nucleotides are TGTGCCAGCAGCTTAGCGCTAAGCGGGGGACACGAGCAGTACTTC. The variable domain in full, with the rest retrieved from reference TRBV7-2 and TRBJ2-7, is GAGVSQSPSNKVTEKGKDVELRCDPISGHTALYWYRQSLGQGLEFLIYFQGNSAPDKSGLPSDRFSAERTGGSVSTLTIQRTQQEDSAVYLCASSLALSGGHEQYFGPGTRLTVT.

The rearrangement uses TRBV2 and TRBJ2-1; 8 bases map to TRBD2. The germline V gene encodes CDR1 SNHLY and CDR2 FYNNEI. The CDR3 length is 14 residues. Unmatched junction bases numbered 10, after V lost 10 bases and J lost 5 bases. The CDR3 loop is CATQGLVGDNEQFF. DNA of the CDR3: TGTGCCACCCAGGGACTAGTGGGGGACAATGAGCAGTTCTTC.

The chain has TRBV6-5 and TRBJ1-1; D remains unclear. The CDR3 extends over 16 amino acids. Germline V CDR1 and CDR2: MNHEY, SVGAGI. Trimming stripped 2 bases from V and 2 bases from J, with 15 bases between. The CDR3 reads CASSYRRSTTNTEAFF. CDR3 in DNA: TGTGCCAGCAGTTACCGGAGATCGACAACCAACACTGAAGCTTTCTTT.

The chain carries TRBV5-1 and TRBJ2-7, with a tentative D call TRBD1 (6 bases). Trimming took 4 bases from V and 3 from J, leaving 17 bases between them. Germline-derived CDR1 and CDR2 are SGHRS and YFSETQ. The CDR3 loop spans 15 amino acids. The CDR3 region has the DNA TGCGCCAGCAGCGGTACAGGACAGAAGAACTACGAGCAGTACTTC. Amino acid sequence: CASSGTGQKNYEQYF.

The chain combines TRBV6-5 with TRBJ2-7; D unresolved. V was trimmed by 7 bases and J by 0 bases, leaving 4 bases between them. The germline V gene encodes CDR1 MNHEY and CDR2 SVGAGI. The CDR3 sequence is 11 residues long. CDR3 bases: TGTGCCAGCACCGGCTCCTACGAGCAGTACTTC. Translating gives CASTGSYEQYF.

The genes are TRBV5-4 and TRBJ2-1; TRBD2 might be the D (5 bases). Per germline, CDR1 SGHNT and CDR2 YYREEE (reference sequence). This CDR3 spans 12 amino acids. The germline V and J ends were trimmed by 1 base and 8 bases, with 7 bases remaining between them. The CDR3 is CASSLLAYEQFF. The CDR3 DNA is TGTGCCAGCAGCTTGCTAGCCTATGAGCAGTTCTTC.

CDR3 sequence: CASSQIPSGGRQEAFF. The CDR3 DNA reads as TGCGCCAGCAGCCAGATCCCTTCGGGAGGGCGGCAAGAAGCTTTCTTT. The rearrangement links TRBV4-3 to TRBJ1-1; D gene unclear. V was trimmed by 3 bases and J by 8 bases, leaving 22 bases between them. Germline CDR1 and CDR2: LGHNA and YSLEER. The CDR3 covers 16 residues.

The CDR3 coding sequence is TGTGCCAGCGGACCTGATATAGGGTTAGAAAAACTGTTTTTT. This codes for CASGPDIGLEKLFF. This chain connects TRBV5-8 to TRBJ1-4; the D is unclear. V was trimmed by 7 bases and J by 8 bases, leaving 18 bases between them. The CDR3 extends over 14 amino acids. The germline CDR1 and CDR2 sequences are SGHTS and YDEGEE.

The chain recombines TRBV5-6 with TRBJ2-5; perhaps TRBD2 as D (6 bases). The J call may be in error: the DNA end matches TRBJ2-7 better. The CDR3 runs to 15 residues. From germline, CDR1 is SGHDT and CDR2 YYEEEE. The CDR3, as DNA: TGTGCCAGCAGCTTTAATATTGCGGGGCCCTACGAGCAGTACTTC. It codes for CASSFNIAGPYEQYF.

This chain connects TRBV6-1 to TRBJ1-6; D is undetermined. The CDR3 runs to 15 residues. From germline, CDR1 is MNHNS and CDR2 SASEGT. Trimming stripped 11 bases from V and 7 bases from J, with 21 bases between. The CDR3 loop reads CAGLPDIATNSPLHF. CDR3 in DNA: TGTGCCGGGTTACCCGACATAGCAACGAATTCACCCCTCCACTTT.

The chain combines TRBV12-5 with TRBJ2-1; D gene uncertain. CDR1 is LGHNT and CDR2 is FRNRAP in the germline V gene. The germline V and J ends were trimmed by 0 bases and 7 bases, with 7 bases remaining between them. The CDR3 runs 13 residues. CDR3 bases: TGTGCTAGTGGTTTGGTACTCCTTAATGAGCAGTTCTTC. Translating gives CASGLVLLNEQFF.

This clonotype was counted only a few times. V is TRBV5-6 and J is TRBJ2-7; TRBD1 matches at 9 bases. The CDR3 contains 15 residues. Germline loops: CDR1 SGHDT, CDR2 YYEEEE. The junction had 7 bases not matched to a gene; V was cut back by 4 bases and J by 2 bases. The CDR3 sequence is CASSKGQGLTYEQYF. The CDR3 DNA sequence: TGTGCCAGCAGCAAGGGACAGGGCTTAACCTACGAGCAGTACTTC.

This rearrangement joins TRBV29-1 to TRBJ1-2, with 7 bases matching TRBD1. Unmatched junction bases numbered 8, after V lost 7 bases and J lost 6 bases. The CDR3 totals 12 residues. Germline CDR1 reads SQVTM; CDR2 reads ANQGSEA. This CDR3 is CSAADRAHGYTF. CDR3 nucleotides: TGCAGCGCCGCCGACAGGGCCCATGGCTACACCTTC.

This clonotype occurred a few times. V gene TRBV28 combines with J gene TRBJ2-3; possible D gene TRBD1, 5 bases. This CDR3 region has 15 residues. V lost 6 bases and J lost 0, with 13 bases in between. Germline V lookup: CDR1 MDHEN, CDR2 SYDVKM. CDR3 bases: TGTGCCAGCAGCCCCCGACAGACCAGCACAGATACGCAGTATTTT. Protein product: CASSPRQTSTDTQYF.

V and J are TRBV2 and TRBJ2-1; TRBD2 matches at 7 bases. This CDR3 is 10 amino acids long. Germline CDR1 SNHLY, CDR2 FYNNEI. Unmatched junction bases numbered 1, after V lost 8 bases and J lost 9 bases. The CDR3 region is CASGGGEQFF. CDR3 nucleotides: TGTGCCAGCGGGGGGGGTGAGCAGTTCTTC.

The chain is built from TRBV3-1 and TRBJ2-3; 9 bases line up with TRBD2. Germline V lookup: CDR1 LGHDT, CDR2 YNNKEL (reference sequence). The CDR3 is 21 amino acids. Germline trimming cut 2 bases from V and 5 bases from J; bases unmatched to any gene: 23. The CDR3 sequence: CASSQKLSGRSHLGVIDTQYF. Here the CDR3 DNA reads TGTGCCAGCAGCCAAAAGTTAAGCGGGAGGTCACACCTCGGTGTTATAGATACGCAGTATTTT.

The rearrangement joins TRBV30 to TRBJ2-5; D possibly matches TRBD1 or TRBD2 (5 bases each). The germline V gene has CDR1 GTSNPN and CDR2 SVGIG (reference sequence). Trimming took 0 bases from V and 4 from J, leaving 9 bases between them. This CDR3 has 13 residues. The CDR3 here is CAWSVRGPETQYF. The CDR3 DNA sequence: TGTGCCTGGAGTGTACGGGGCCCAGAGACCCAGTACTTC.

This chain links TRBV2 with TRBJ2-7; D tentatively reads TRBD1 or TRBD2 (5 bases each). V was cut by 3 bases and J by 6 bases, with 15 bases left in between. This CDR3 has 14 residues. Germline V gene lookup returns CDR1 SNHLY and CDR2 FYNNEI. In DNA form, the CDR3 reads TGTGCCAGCAGTGATGGGACCGCTGTAGGCGAGCAGTACTTC. This translates into CASSDGTAVGEQYF.

This clonotype was observed a handful of times. The rearrangement uses TRBV7-2 and TRBJ1-2; no reliable D call. CDR3 length equals 13 residues. CDR1 and CDR2 (germline): SGHTA, FQGNSA. V was cut by 1 base and J by 8 bases, with 11 bases left in between. CDR3 protein: CASSLVGPFGYTF. In DNA form, the CDR3 reads TGTGCCAGCAGCTTAGTCGGCCCCTTCGGCTACACCTTC.

The table lists this clonotype with a few counts. The chain employs TRBV4-1 and TRBJ2-3; D remains unclear. V lost 9 bases, J lost 2 bases, and 21 bases lay in between. The germline CDR1 and CDR2 sequences are MGHRA and YSYEKL. The CDR3 sequence is 16 residues long. The CDR3 is CASRPAPSTITDTQYF. CDR3 coding DNA: TGCGCCAGTCGGCCCGCCCCTTCCACAATCACAGATACGCAGTATTTT.